This TCR beta chain was sequenced for a study of T cells after yellow fever vaccination. Using its own MiXCR run on the 5' RACE reads, TCRdb lists one record per CDR3 protein. The data hold 250,000 to 400,000 distinct CDR3 sequences, with over 4% observed a single time. This clonotype was detected many times. The V and J ends lost 5 bases and 14 bases respectively, with 19 bases between them. CDR3 length equals 13 residues. Germline V gene sequence: CDR1 SGHTA, CDR2 FQGNSA. This receptor was obtained from a man younger than 35 who received the YFV17D yellow fever vaccine. J is TRBJ2-4 and V is TRBV7-2; D not resolved. This specimen consisted of PBMCs, obtained 5 days after the yellow fever booster vaccination. CDR3 residues: CASSPQTRLRKYF. CDR3 sequence (DNA): TGTGCCAGCAGCCCCCAGACCCGCCTAAGAAAGTACTTC.